This passage covers 6 T cell receptor beta chains from one sample sequenced in a study of blood T cell repertoires in COVID-19. The assay was immunoSEQ multiplex PCR, and TCRdb's table has in-frame clones only and misses some. The table lists some 300,000 clones, about 89% of them singletons. The sequenced sample was PBMCs or T cells enriched from blood (not recorded which). The receptors stem from a woman in her forties who had recovered from COVID-19.

The V and J genes are TRBV19 and TRBJ1-6; D ambiguous. The CDR3 extends over 13 amino acids. The V end lost 7 bases, the J end lost 10 bases, and 14 bases lay between the germline ends. Germline values: CDR1 LNHDA, CDR2 SQIVND (reference sequence). The CDR3 sequence is CASKVDHGSPLHF. The CDR3 region has the DNA TGTGCCAGTAAAGTGGATCACGGGTCACCCCTCCACTTT.

This chain connects TRBV18 to TRBJ1-1; possible D gene TRBD1, 5 bases. This CDR3 has 18 residues. Trimming left V 4 bases short and J 4 bases short, with 25 bases between. Germline CDR1 reads KGHSH; CDR2 reads LQKENI. The CDR3 reads CASSLPGVSRRLGTEAFF. The CDR3 DNA reads as TGTGCCAGCTCACTTCCGGGGGTTAGTAGGCGTTTGGGCACTGAAGCTTTCTTT.

This clone was counted only a few times. This chain uses TRBV29-1 with TRBJ1-2; 9 bases match TRBD1. Germline CDR1 is SQVTM and CDR2 is ANQGSEA. There are 16 residues in the CDR3. Losses at the gene ends were 0 bases for V and 2 bases for J; bases not matched to a gene: 7. CDR3 region: CSVEDRGTGGNYGYTF. CDR3 nucleotides: TGCAGCGTTGAAGATCGCGGCACAGGGGGCAACTATGGCTACACCTTC.

CDR3 DNA sequence: TGTGCCAGCAGCCAAGGGCCCGATGGCTACACCTTC. The encoded protein is CASSQGPDGYTF. The V and J genes are TRBV14 and TRBJ1-2, with D hard to call. The germline gives CDR1 SGHDN, CDR2 FVKESK. Trimming left V 1 base short and J 6 bases short, with 6 bases between. The CDR3 consists of 12 residues.

The chain uses TRBV5-1 and TRBJ2-1; 7 bases fit TRBD2. The CDR3 is made up of 16 amino acids. Germline V gene data show CDR1 as SGHRS and CDR2 as YFSETQ. Losses at the gene ends were 0 bases for V and 3 bases for J; bases not matched to a gene: 6. CDR3 sequence reads: CASSLGQTSLYNEQFF. CDR3 nucleotide sequence: TGCGCCAGCAGCTTGGGGCAGACTAGCCTCTACAATGAGCAGTTCTTC.

The chain recombines TRBV2 with TRBJ1-1; no clear D. Trimming pared 6 bases from V and 2 bases from J, leaving 16 bases between. The CDR3 has 15 amino acids. Germline-derived CDR1 and CDR2 are SNHLY and FYNNEI. In DNA, the CDR3 is TGTGCCAGCAGGGTTGGGCAGGCATTAAACACTGAAGCTTTCTTT. This encodes CASRVGQALNTEAFF.